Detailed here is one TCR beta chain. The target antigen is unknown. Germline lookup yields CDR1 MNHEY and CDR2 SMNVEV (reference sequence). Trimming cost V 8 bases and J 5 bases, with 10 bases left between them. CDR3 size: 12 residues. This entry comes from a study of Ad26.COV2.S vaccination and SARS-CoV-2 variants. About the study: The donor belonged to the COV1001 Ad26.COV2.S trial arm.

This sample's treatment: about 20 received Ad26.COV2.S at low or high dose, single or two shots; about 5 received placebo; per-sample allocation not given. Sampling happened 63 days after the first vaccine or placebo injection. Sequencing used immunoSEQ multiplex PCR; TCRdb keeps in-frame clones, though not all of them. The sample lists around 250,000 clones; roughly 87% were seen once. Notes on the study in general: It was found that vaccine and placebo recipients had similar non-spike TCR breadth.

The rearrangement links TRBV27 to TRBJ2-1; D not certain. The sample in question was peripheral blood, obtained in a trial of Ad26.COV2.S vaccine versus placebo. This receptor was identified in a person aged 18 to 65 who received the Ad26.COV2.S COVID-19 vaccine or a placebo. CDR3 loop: CASQTQDNEQFF. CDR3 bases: TGTGCCAGCCAAACGCAGGACAATGAGCAGTTCTTC.